This is a list of T cell receptor beta chains from one sample in a study of regulatory T cells in long-lasting Graves disease. TCRdb reprocessed the multiplex PCR reads with MiXCR, giving one entry per CDR3 protein. The table shows around 450,000 distinct CDR3 sequences, with under 20% occurring only once. This sample also appeared in a second study, on T cells in Graves' hyperthyroidism and ophthalmopathy.

The sequenced sample was peripheral blood mononuclear cells (PBMCs), obtained at new diagnosis, from a patient treated with antithyroid drugs. The receptors originated from a man in his forties with Graves disease. The CDR3 runs from the conserved cysteine through the conserved F or W. Each record gives: clone size, J gene, V gene, D gene, CDR3 protein, CDR3 DNA. The D gene is left open where the match is weak. The size of a clone is reported for some rows only, either as once, few or many, or as a class for expanded clones.

many TRBJ2-2 TRBV24-1 . CATSGAMGGLNTGELFF TGTGCCACCAGTGGGGCTATGGGGGGTTTAAACACCGGGGAGCTGTTTTTT
few TRBJ1-1 TRBV7-9 . CASSPRGDGTEAFF TGTGCCAGCAGCCCCCGAGGGGACGGCACTGAAGCTTTCTTT
few TRBJ1-6 TRBV20-1 . CSASRGSSYNSPLHF TGCAGTGCTTCAAGGGGGAGCTCCTATAATTCACCCCTCCACTTT
many TRBJ2-7 TRBV28 . CASSLKTALEQYF TGTGCCAGCAGTCTCAAAACCGCGTTAGAGCAGTACTTC
many TRBJ2-3 TRBV12-5 . CASGLVLDVGVKFSTDTQYF TGTGCTAGTGGTTTGGTACTCGATGTGGGCGTGAAGTTTAGCACAGATACGCAGTATTTT
many TRBJ2-3 TRBV6-1 . CASRKWGLFSTDTQYF TGTGCCAGCAGGAAGTGGGGACTTTTTAGCACAGATACGCAGTATTTT
many TRBJ2-1 TRBV3-1 . CASSLRLGGDEQFF TGTGCCAGCAGCCTCAGACTAGGGGGGGATGAGCAGTTCTTC
. TRBJ2-1 TRBV5-1 . CASSSSGGGHYEQFF TGCGCCAGCAGCTCTAGTGGAGGGGGTCATTATGAGCAGTTCTTC
. TRBJ2-2 TRBV15 TRBD1 CATSRDYGTGGTGELFF TGTGCCACCAGCAGAGATTATGGGACAGGGGGCACCGGGGAGCTGTTTTTT
many TRBJ2-7 TRBV28 . CASSPPLRTREQYF TGTGCCAGCAGCCCACCACTCCGGACGAGGGAGCAGTACTTC
. TRBJ2-1 TRBV5-1 TRBD2 CASSLGLAIEQFF TGCGCCAGCAGCCTGGGACTAGCGATTGAGCAGTTCTTC
. TRBJ1-5 TRBV19 . CASSIEGSLGFLKPQHF TGTGCCAGTAGTATAGAAGGCAGTTTGGGATTTTTGAAGCCCCAGCATTTT
many TRBJ2-7 TRBV11-2 . CASSLVGATRNYEQYF TGTGCCAGCAGCTTAGTTGGGGCCACAAGAAACTACGAGCAGTACTTC
many TRBJ2-1 TRBV20-1 . CSATSQGDEQFF TGCAGTGCTACGTCTCAGGGCGATGAGCAGTTCTTC
few TRBJ2-1 TRBV18 TRBD2 CASSPKTSGTSYNEQFF TGTGCCAGCTCACCGAAAACTAGCGGTACCTCCTACAATGAGCAGTTCTTC
many TRBJ2-3 TRBV2 TRBD2 CASSTLAGQGGDTQYF TGTGCCAGCAGTACACTAGCGGGCCAAGGAGGAGATACGCAGTATTTT
many TRBJ2-1 TRBV30 TRBD2 CAWRAGTSGPSYNEQFF TGTGCCTGGAGGGCCGGGACTAGCGGCCCCTCCTACAATGAGCAGTTCTTC
. TRBJ1-1 TRBV5-1 . CASSLKGSYTEAFF TGCGCCAGCAGCTTGAAGGGCTCGTACACTGAAGCTTTCTTT
. TRBJ2-7 TRBV6-1 TRBD2 CASSARGTSDEQYF TGTGCCAGCAGCGCCCGGGGAACTAGCGACGAGCAGTACTTC
few TRBJ2-5 TRBV6-1 TRBD1 CATFTGGRETQYF TGTGCCACCTTCACAGGGGGCCGAGAGACCCAGTACTTC
many TRBJ2-5 TRBV20-1 TRBD2 CSARDYSSGSAQTQYF TGCAGTGCTAGAGACTACTCTAGCGGGAGTGCGCAGACCCAGTACTTC
many TRBJ2-3 TRBV9 . CASSGPNTDTQYF TGTGCCAGCAGCGGACCCAACACAGATACGCAGTATTTT
few TRBJ2-2 TRBV11-2 . CASIRDTNTGELFF TGTGCCAGCATCCGGGACACTAACACCGGGGAGCTGTTTTTT
. TRBJ1-4 TRBV30 TRBD1 CAWRLHQGTANEKLFF TGTGCCTGGAGGCTACATCAGGGGACAGCTAATGAAAAACTGTTTTTT
many TRBJ2-7 TRBV2 . CASIHNEQYF TGTGCCAGCATTCACAATGAGCAGTACTTC
many TRBJ2-1 TRBV28 . CASRESYNEQFF TGTGCCAGCAGGGAGAGTTACAATGAGCAGTTCTTC
many TRBJ1-1 TRBV6-1 TRBD1 CASSGTGGSAFF TGTGCCAGCAGTGGTACAGGGGGTTCAGCTTTCTTT
few TRBJ2-1 TRBV12-5 TRBD1 CAGGLRQGWHNEQFF TGTGCTGGTGGTCTCAGACAGGGGTGGCACAATGAGCAGTTCTTC
many TRBJ1-4 TRBV20-1 . CSAKAMTAWGNEKLFF TGCAGTGCTAAAGCTATGACGGCCTGGGGGAATGAAAAACTGTTTTTT
many TRBJ1-4 TRBV30 . CAWSHSDRMNEKLFF TGTGCCTGGAGTCATTCCGACAGGATGAATGAAAAACTGTTTTTT
. TRBJ1-4 TRBV28 TRBD1 CASSLSGQGEEKLFF TGTGCCAGCAGTTTATCGGGACAGGGTGAAGAAAAACTGTTTTTT
. TRBJ1-5 TRBV6-2/TRBV6-3 . CASGSNQPQHF TGTGCCAGCGGTAGCAATCAGCCCCAGCATTTT
few TRBJ2-4 TRBV6-2/TRBV6-3 TRBD2 CASSLGGSSDIQYF TGTGCCAGCAGCCTGGGAGGGAGTTCGGACATTCAGTACTTC
. TRBJ2-1 TRBV12-3/TRBV12-4 TRBD1 CASSSGGTRQGMYEQFF TGTGCCAGCAGTTCAGGTGGAACGCGACAGGGAATGTATGAGCAGTTCTTC
. TRBJ2-4 TRBV12-3/TRBV12-4 TRBD1 CASSLGTGIVENIRYF TGTGCCAGCAGCCTTGGGACAGGGATAGTAGAAAACATTCGGTACTTC
few TRBJ1-1 TRBV7-9 . CAVERGGNEAFF TGTGCCGTAGAGAGGGGGGGGAATGAAGCTTTCTTT
. TRBJ1-1 TRBV20-1 . CSARPLRAGVDTEAFF TGCAGTGCTAGACCTCTAAGGGCAGGGGTAGACACTGAAGCTTTCTTT
. TRBJ2-2 TRBV28 . CASYRAGLPGELFF TGTGCCAGCTACAGGGCGGGTTTGCCCGGGGAGCTGTTTTTT
. TRBJ2-7 TRBV19 . CASAVGGGLYEQYF TGTGCCAGTGCGGTTGGTGGCGGCCTCTACGAGCAGTACTTC
many TRBJ2-1 TRBV5-5 . CASSSMASSSYNEQFF TGCGCCAGCAGCTCCATGGCGTCGAGCTCCTACAATGAGCAGTTCTTC
. TRBJ2-7 TRBV29-1 TRBD1 CSVELDRDYEQYF TGCAGCGTTGAATTGGACAGGGACTACGAGCAGTACTTC
many TRBJ2-2 TRBV28 . CASSPSTPAGELFF TGTGCCAGCAGTCCATCTACTCCCGCGGGGGAGCTGTTTTTT
many TRBJ2-1 TRBV2 TRBD2 CASRPGGSGRAYNEQFF TGTGCCAGCAGGCCTGGGGGTAGCGGGAGGGCGTACAATGAGCAGTTCTTC
. TRBJ2-2 TRBV6-1 TRBD1 CASRGPTGKRSGELFF TGTGCCAGCCGGGGACCGACAGGGAAGAGGTCCGGGGAGCTGTTTTTT
many TRBJ2-2 TRBV12-3/TRBV12-4 . CASRRRLNTGELFF TGTGCCAGCCGACGGCGGCTGAACACCGGGGAGCTGTTTTTT
few TRBJ1-1 TRBV19 . CASTRDPNTEAFF TGTGCCAGTACCAGGGACCCTAACACTGAAGCTTTCTTT
many TRBJ2-3 TRBV5-5 TRBD1 CASREWDRGADTQYF TGTGCCAGCAGGGAATGGGACAGGGGGGCAGATACGCAGTATTTT
many TRBJ1-1 TRBV7-3 TRBD1 CASSDRGEGEAFF TGTGCCAGCTCTGACAGGGGAGAGGGTGAAGCTTTCTTT
. TRBJ2-7 TRBV18 TRBD1 CASSRQGGVHEQYF TGTGCCAGCTCCCGACAGGGGGGGGTCCACGAGCAGTACTTC
many TRBJ2-3 TRBV5-6 . CASSFPSTRDWYGDTQYF TGTGCCAGCAGCTTTCCTTCGACCCGGGACTGGTACGGCGATACGCAGTATTTT
few TRBJ1-1 TRBV20-1 . CSALLGIMTEAFF TGCAGTGCTCTGTTGGGGATTATGACTGAAGCTTTCTTT
. TRBJ1-1 TRBV4-2 TRBD1 CASRANRGNTEAFF TGTGCCAGCAGGGCTAACAGGGGGAACACTGAAGCTTTCTTT
many TRBJ2-5 TRBV12-3/TRBV12-4 . CASFGRDQETQYF TGTGCCAGCTTTGGACGGGATCAAGAGACCCAGTACTTC
. TRBJ2-7 TRBV29-1 TRBD2 CSVSDLIAGSYEQYF TGCAGCGTTTCGGATTTGATAGCGGGAAGTTACGAGCAGTACTTC